This TCR beta chain was recorded in a study of shared T cell receptors in the human thymus. The CDR3 runs to 18 residues. V trimming: 4 bases; J trimming: 3 bases; junction bases outside the gene matches: 12. Germline CDR1 is SGHAT and CDR2 is FQNNGV. Profiled with immunoSEQ multiplex PCR; TCRdb holds only in-frame clones, not every one. In the table there are 550,000 to 800,000 clones, around 85% of which are singletons. This same sample was also part of a study on human thymus T cells. As reported in that work: Among the donors, all were healthy Finnish infants having corrective surgery for congenital heart defects. Resections from corrective heart surgery supplied the thymus tissue. Thymic repertoires from unrelated individuals overlapped highly, related research reported.

The chain carries TRBV11-2 and TRBJ2-3, with TRBD2 matching over 11 bases. This sequence originates from a girl in the first two years of life with a congenital heart defect. The sample was thymocytes. This chain's CDR3 is CASSSSGGSGGVTDTQYF. Written as DNA, the CDR3 is TGTGCCAGCAGCTCTTCGGGGGGTAGCGGGGGGGTTACAGATACGCAGTATTTT. Full variable domain (outside the CDR3, taken from reference TRBV11-2 and TRBJ2-3): EAGVAQSPRYKIIEKRQSVAFWCNPISGHATLYWYQQILGQGPKLLIQFQNNGVVDDSQLPKDRFSAERLKGVDSTLKIQPAKLEDSAVYLCASSSSGGSGGVTDTQYFGPGTRLTVL.